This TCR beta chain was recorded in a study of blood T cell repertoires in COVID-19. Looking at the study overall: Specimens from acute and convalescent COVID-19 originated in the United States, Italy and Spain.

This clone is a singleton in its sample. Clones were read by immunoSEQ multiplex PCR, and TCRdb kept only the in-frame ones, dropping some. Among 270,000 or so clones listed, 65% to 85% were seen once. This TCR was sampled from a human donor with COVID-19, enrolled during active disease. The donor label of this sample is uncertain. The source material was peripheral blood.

The DNA of the CDR3 is TGCGCCAGCAGACAGACAGCGAACACCGGGGAGCTGTTTTTT. As protein: CASRQTANTGELFF. V usage is TRBV5-1 and J usage is TRBJ2-2; D is perhaps TRBD1 (5 bases). The CDR3 loop spans 14 amino acids. Germline V gives CDR1 SGHRS, CDR2 YFSETQ. V lost 5 bases, J lost 0 bases, and 8 bases lay in between.